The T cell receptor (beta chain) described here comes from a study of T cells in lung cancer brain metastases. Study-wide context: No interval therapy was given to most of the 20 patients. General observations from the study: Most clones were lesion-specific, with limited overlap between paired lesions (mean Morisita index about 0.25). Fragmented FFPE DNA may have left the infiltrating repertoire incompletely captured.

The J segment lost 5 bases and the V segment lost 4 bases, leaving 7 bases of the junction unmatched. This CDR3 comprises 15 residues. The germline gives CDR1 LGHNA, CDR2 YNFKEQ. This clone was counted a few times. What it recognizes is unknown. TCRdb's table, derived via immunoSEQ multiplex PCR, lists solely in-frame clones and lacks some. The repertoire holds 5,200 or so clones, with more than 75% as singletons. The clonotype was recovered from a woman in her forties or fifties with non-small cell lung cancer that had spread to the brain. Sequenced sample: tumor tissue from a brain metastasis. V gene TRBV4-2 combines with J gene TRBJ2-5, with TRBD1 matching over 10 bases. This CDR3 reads CASSLSGQGTETQYF. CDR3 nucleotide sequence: TGTGCCAGCAGCCTCTCGGGACAGGGGACGGAGACCCAGTACTTC.